Reported below is one TCR beta chain. This sample is drawn from a study of blood T cell repertoires in COVID-19. Produced via immunoSEQ multiplex PCR; TCRdb's table is partial and in-frame only. The table has about 140,000 clones, more than 75% seen once. The sequenced sample was peripheral blood. The sequence derives from a human donor in a cohort sampled during active COVID-19.

CDR3 bases: TGTGCCAGCAGCGCGGGGACAGTCTATAATTCACCCCTCCACTTT. Its protein product is CASSAGTVYNSPLHF. V gene TRBV9 combines with J gene TRBJ1-6, with 7 nucleotides matching TRBD1. With V trimmed by 3 bases and J by 3 bases, 3 bases remained unmatched. Germline lookup yields CDR1 SGDLS and CDR2 YYNGEE. This CDR3 is built from 15 residues.